This T cell receptor beta chain derives from a study of T cells after yellow fever vaccination. With 4 bases removed from V and 0 bases from J, the gap between germline ends came to 11 bases. The CDR3 is 15 amino acids. Germline CDR1 SGHNT, CDR2 YYREEE (reference sequence). This clonotype turned up a few times. Its antigen is undetermined. From the 5' RACE reads, TCRdb called clonotypes with MiXCR, one entry per CDR3 protein. The data hold under 600,000 distinct CDR3 sequences, with roughly 13% observed a single time. The study's findings and limits: Clonotypes shared by both compartments, CD4 and CD8, made up a small share. Weaker overall was a secondary response that nonetheless peaked faster, on day 5 versus 15.

The sample consisted of PBMCs, taken on the day of the yellow fever booster vaccination. This sequence originates from a man aged 25-40 years who received the YFV17D yellow fever vaccine. The chain joins TRBV5-4 to TRBJ2-4, with a possible D match to TRBD2 (6 bases). CDR3 loop: CASSARDLAKNIQYF. The CDR3 nucleotides read TGTGCCAGCAGCGCCCGGGACTTAGCCAAAAACATTCAGTACTTC.